The 10 T cell receptor beta chains below come from one sample, sequenced in a study of blood T cell repertoires in COVID-19. The assay was immunoSEQ multiplex PCR, and TCRdb's table has in-frame clones only and misses some. The table lists tens of thousands of clones, 70% to 90% of them singletons. Source material: peripheral blood. The receptor set was obtained from a woman of 80 years or more with acute or convalescent COVID-19.

The CDR3 spells CASSVGDRTYEQYF. CDR3 DNA: TGTGCCAGCAGCGTAGGGGACAGGACCTACGAGCAGTACTTC. V gene TRBV9 combines with J gene TRBJ2-7, with 8 nucleotides matching TRBD1. Germline-derived CDR1 and CDR2 are SGDLS and YYNGEE. This CDR3 region has 14 residues. The V segment lost 0 bases and the J segment 2 bases; nucleotides outside the gene matches: 1.

The genes are TRBV6-4 and TRBJ2-1; D possibly corresponds to TRBD2 (6 bases). The CDR3 has 14 amino acids. Germline V gene data show CDR1 as MRHNA and CDR2 as SNTAGT. The V end was cut by 6 bases, the J end by 1 base, with 10 bases between. The CDR3 region is CASRRDLSYNEQFF. CDR3 nucleotides: TGTGCCAGCAGAAGGGACTTATCCTACAATGAGCAGTTCTTC.

The rearrangement joins TRBV6-5 to TRBJ2-7; 8 bases are a match to TRBD1. With 6 bases clipped from V and 6 bases from J, the junction kept 7 bases outside the gene matches. This CDR3 has 13 amino acids. The germline V gene encodes CDR1 MNHEY and CDR2 SVGAGI. This chain's CDR3 is CASRGQGPSEQYF. The CDR3 DNA reads TGTGCCAGCAGAGGACAGGGCCCCAGCGAGCAGTACTTC.

The rearrangement links TRBV7-3 to TRBJ2-1; TRBD2 agrees at 10 bases. This CDR3 is built from 17 residues. J was trimmed by 0 bases and V by 0 bases; bases with no gene match: 2. Per the germline V gene, CDR1 is SGHTA and CDR2 is FQGTGA. This CDR3 reads CASSLTSGGNSYNEQFF. DNA for the CDR3: TGTGCCAGCAGCTTAACTAGCGGGGGGAACTCCTACAATGAGCAGTTCTTC.

The V and J genes are TRBV13 and TRBJ2-3, with TRBD1 matching over 9 bases. Germline values: CDR1 PRHDT, CDR2 FYEKMQ (reference sequence). V was clipped by 7 bases and J by 3 bases; unmatched bases: 8. This CDR3 comprises 15 residues. CDR3: CASTPRGQGTDTQYF. Written as DNA, the CDR3 is TGTGCCAGCACCCCAAGGGGACAGGGAACAGATACGCAGTATTTT.

CDR3 sequence reads: CASSKVVEKISYEQYF. The CDR3 DNA is TGTGCCAGCAGCAAAGTTGTCGAGAAAATTTCCTACGAGCAGTACTTC. This chain joins TRBV21-1 and TRBJ2-7; the table calls TRBD2, which could not be checked here. TRBV21-1 represents a pseudogene. This CDR3 has 16 residues.

V usage is TRBV9 and J usage is TRBJ2-1; TRBD2 aligns across 8 bases. J was trimmed by 0 bases and V by 2 bases; bases with no gene match: 7. Germline loops: CDR1 SGDLS, CDR2 YYNGEE. CDR3 length equals 17 residues. DNA for the CDR3: TGTGCCAGCAGCGTCACCGGGGGGGCTTCCTCCTACAATGAGCAGTTCTTC. It translates to CASSVTGGASSYNEQFF.

The rearrangement links TRBV7-2 to TRBJ2-1, with 10 bases that match TRBD2. Germline V gives CDR1 SGHTA, CDR2 FQGNSA. The CDR3 runs to 15 residues. Trimming at V came to 7 bases and at J to 8 bases, leaving 11 bases not matched to a gene. The CDR3, as DNA: TGTGCCAGCACCGTTGAGCAGCGGGGGGGCTATGAGCAGTTCTTC. Translated: CASTVEQRGGYEQFF.

The chain combines TRBV19 with TRBJ1-5; D call uncertain. Germline CDR1 reads LNHDA; CDR2 reads SQIVND (reference sequence). This CDR3 has 15 amino acids. The V end lost 4 bases, the J end lost 2 bases, and 12 bases lay between the germline ends. The CDR3 DNA is TGTGCCAGTAGTAGGGCCGGGGTTGGCAATCAGCCCCAGCATTTT. It is translated as CASSRAGVGNQPQHF.

The CDR3 region has the DNA TGTGCCAGCAGCGGTGGGACAGGGCAACCTGGAAACACCATATATTTT. Protein: CASSGGTGQPGNTIYF. The rearrangement links TRBV9 to TRBJ1-3; 9 positions match TRBD1. Germline trimming cut 3 bases from V and 2 bases from J; bases unmatched to any gene: 6. The germline V gene has CDR1 SGDLS and CDR2 YYNGEE. This CDR3 has 16 amino acids.